Listed below are T cell receptor beta chains from one sample, sequenced in a study of blood T cells in healthy people across ages. MiXCR, applied by TCRdb to the 5' RACE reads, yields one record per CDR3 protein. There are some 860,000 distinct CDR3 sequences in the sample; 45% to 70% occur only once, and roughly 26% lies in the top ten. The sample comprised blood. The receptors stem from a man aged 40-49 years in good health. Both conserved end residues are part of each CDR3. The order of the fields is V gene, J gene, CDR3 protein.

TRBV4-1,TRBJ2-7,CASSPGTGVRGEQYF
TRBV5-1,TRBJ2-5,CASSWDLQETQYF
TRBV27,TRBJ2-1,CASSPDRGGSNEQFF
TRBV7-2,TRBJ1-1,CASSTETTGGTEAFF
TRBV5-1,TRBJ2-3,CASSLNPSGDGTDTQYF
TRBV11-2,TRBJ1-1,CASSSIQGRATEAFF
TRBV12-3/TRBV12-4,-,CASEPGGLETQYF
TRBV29-1,TRBJ2-3,CSVSPGTAISTDTQYF
TRBV9,-,CASSVALLAGGYNEQYF
TRBV6-2/TRBV6-3,TRBJ2-2,CASTSSSGVIGQINTGELFF
TRBV29-1,TRBJ1-1,CSVELQGRWSTEAFF
TRBV25-1,TRBJ2-7,CASSVLRQGESQYF
TRBV20-1,TRBJ2-1,CSARRAGTSGYNEQFF
TRBV7-8,TRBJ2-1,CASSLAGRKGFEQFF
TRBV20-1,TRBJ2-5,CSARYREMDQYF
TRBV29-1,TRBJ2-5,CSVYIRRQETQYF
TRBV27,TRBJ1-2,CASRSTGTYYGYTF
TRBV29-1,TRBJ2-5,CSVAPGLYQETQYF
TRBV5-1,TRBJ1-2,CASSLAREGINYGYTF
TRBV11-2,TRBJ1-2,CASSLDPRFNYGYTF
TRBV5-1,TRBJ2-7,CASSLAQGMGEQYF
TRBV7-8,TRBJ1-4,CASSPRMVQNEKLFF
TRBV18,-,CASSPEQYEQYF
TRBV12-3/TRBV12-4,TRBJ2-7,CASSFGVGGEQYF
TRBV20-1,TRBJ1-4,CSARDSDRGYEKLFF
TRBV6-1,TRBJ1-2,CASRDPGDAKGYTF
TRBV24-1,TRBJ2-3,CATSDLLSDLNTQYF
TRBV28,TRBJ2-5,CTSSLGNEVTQYF
TRBV20-1,TRBJ2-2,CSANSPNTGELFF
TRBV12-3/TRBV12-4,TRBJ2-5,CASSLGSPGLADESQETQYF